The 26 T cell receptor beta chains given below trace back to one sample, sequenced in a study of identical twins. TCRdb called the 5' RACE reads again in MiXCR, with one record for every CDR3 protein. Of about 260,000 distinct CDR3 sequences listed, 5.5% to 7% are singletons. In addition, the sample was reused for a study of yellow fever vaccine responses in identical twins.

What was sequenced was memory (CD45RO+) T cells sorted from blood. The receptors were sampled from a woman in her late teens or twenties in good health.

In nucleotides, the CDR3 is TGCAGTGCCAAACGGGGAGAACTAGACAACAATGAGCAGTTCTTC. Translation gives CSAKRGELDNNEQFF. The J gene is TRBJ2-1, the V gene TRBV20-1; D might be TRBD2 (5 bases). The CDR3 length is 15 residues. V was clipped by 6 bases and J by 5 bases, with 20 bases between them. Germline CDR1 DFQATT, CDR2 SNEGSKA (reference sequence).

This clonotype was detected a few times. This sequence joins TRBV9 and TRBJ2-5; 8 positions match TRBD2. The germline gives CDR1 SGDLS, CDR2 YYNGEE. The ends lost 3 bases at V and 2 bases at J; junction bases unmatched: 9. This CDR3 contains 16 residues. Here the CDR3 DNA reads TGTGCCAGCAGCGCCCTGGGCGGGGGGCGGCAAGAGACCCAGTACTTC. This translates into CASSALGGGRQETQYF.

The V gene is TRBV6-5, the J gene TRBJ2-1; a weak D match, TRBD1 (6 bases). This CDR3 is built from 17 residues. Looked up from germline, CDR1 is MNHEY and CDR2 is SVGAGI. Trimming pared 4 bases from V and 7 bases from J, leaving 23 bases between. This chain's CDR3 is CASSWGRSGIQGNEQFF. The CDR3 bases are TGTGCCAGCAGTTGGGGACGTTCCGGGATCCAGGGGAATGAGCAGTTCTTC.

V and J are TRBV29-1 and TRBJ2-1; TRBD1 matches 9 bases. This CDR3 has 14 residues. The junction had 7 bases not matched to a gene; V was cut back by 2 bases and J by 8 bases. The germline V gene encodes CDR1 SQVTM and CDR2 ANQGSEA. CDR3 coding DNA: TGCAGCGTTGAAAAGGGGACAGGGTGGGATGAGCAGTTCTTC. Translation: CSVEKGTGWDEQFF.

This clonotype was picked up a small number of times. The chain couples TRBV5-1 to TRBJ2-7; D not resolved. Germline lookup yields CDR1 SGHRS and CDR2 YFSETQ. CDR3 length equals 16 residues. The ends were cut back, 0 bases at V and 3 bases at J, with 16 bases in the middle. The CDR3 DNA is TGCGCCAGCAGCTTGGGACTTTTATTTTCGAACTACGAGCAGTACTTC. Its translation: CASSLGLLFSNYEQYF. Supplemented by reference TRBV5-1 and TRBJ2-7, the full variable domain reads KAGVTQTPRYLIKTRGQQVTLSCSPISGHRSVSWYQQTPGQGLQFLFEYFSETQRNKGNFPGRFSGRQFSNSRSEMNVSTLELGDSALYLCASSLGLLFSNYEQYFGPGTRLTVT.

Ten or more counts support this clonotype. The chain links TRBV4-1 to TRBJ2-4, with D perhaps TRBD2 (5 bases). Trimming removed 0 bases from V and 0 bases from J, with 15 bases in between. Germline CDR1 and CDR2: MGHRA and YSYEKL. This CDR3 has 18 residues. This chain's CDR3 is CASSQDGGGSIAKNIQYF. The CDR3 region has the DNA TGCGCCAGCAGCCAAGATGGTGGCGGGTCAATAGCCAAAAACATTCAGTACTTC.

In its sample, this clonotype was seen many times. The chain is built from TRBV3-1 and TRBJ1-3; D is possibly TRBD1 (6 bases). V was pared by 1 base and J by 4 bases, with 14 bases between. Germline CDR1 and CDR2: LGHDT and YNNKEL (reference sequence). The CDR3 sequence is 16 residues long. The CDR3 here is CASSQGAGGPGNTIYF. For the CDR3, the DNA is TGTGCCAGCAGCCAAGGAGCGGGGGGCCCCGGAAACACCATATATTTT.

This chain links TRBV20-1 with TRBJ1-6, with TRBD1 identical over 7 bases. CDR3 size: 16 residues. The germline CDR1 and CDR2 sequences are DFQATT and SNEGSKA (reference sequence). J lost 4 bases, V lost 5 bases, and 11 bases had no gene match. CDR3 nucleotide sequence: TGCAGTGCTCTAAAAGGGGGCGCCGGGTATAATTCACCCCTCCACTTT. Translation: CSALKGGAGYNSPLHF.

The chain combines TRBV20-1 with TRBJ2-5, with a weak D call TRBD1 (6 bases). There are 13 residues in the CDR3. The germline V gene encodes CDR1 DFQATT and CDR2 SNEGSKA (reference sequence). V was shortened by 3 bases and J by 3 bases, with 11 bases between the two germline ends. CDR3 protein: CSASGGRKETQYF. The CDR3 DNA reads as TGCAGTGCTAGTGGGGGCCGCAAAGAGACCCAGTACTTC.

This clonotype was seen ten or more times. The chain's CDR3 is CASSLPGGYTGELFF. The CDR3 region has the DNA TGTGCCAGCAGCTTACCGGGAGGCTACACCGGGGAGCTGTTTTTT. The rearrangement links TRBV7-8 to TRBJ2-2, with TRBD2 identical over 7 bases. The CDR3 covers 15 residues. CDR1 is SGHVS, CDR2 FQNEAQ, per germline. V lost 2 bases and J lost 3; bases outside the gene matches: 3.

This clonotype appeared a few times. The chain combines TRBV10-1 with TRBJ2-7; 7 bases match TRBD1. V trimming: 7 bases; J trimming: 1 base; junction bases outside the gene matches: 7. This CDR3 is built from 14 residues. Germline V gives CDR1 WNHNN, CDR2 SYGVQD (reference sequence). CDR3 residues: CASNLGQPSYEQYV. CDR3 bases: TGCGCCAGCAACCTGGGACAGCCGTCCTACGAGCAGTACGTC.

The chain joins TRBV6-4 to TRBJ2-2; 7 bases align to TRBD2. Germline-derived CDR1 and CDR2 are MRHNA and SNTAGT. V was pared by 0 bases and J by 5 bases, with 3 bases of the junction left unmatched. This CDR3 is built from 15 residues. In nucleotides, the CDR3 is TGTGCCAGCAGTGACTCATTTAGCGGGACCGGGGAGCTGTTTTTT. It yields the protein CASSDSFSGTGELFF.

This clonotype showed up just a few times. The CDR3 protein is CASSRRKGPQIGHEQYF. The DNA of the CDR3 is TGTGCCAGCAGTCGACGAAAGGGACCGCAAATTGGCCACGAGCAGTACTTC. The chain uses TRBV12-3 or TRBV12-4 and TRBJ2-7, with D possibly called TRBD1 or TRBD2 (5 bases each). This CDR3 spans 17 amino acids. Trimming took 5 bases from V and 5 from J, leaving 25 bases between them.

This clonotype was seen more than once but under ten times. This chain links TRBV14 with TRBJ1-2; D gene ambiguous. The V gene lost 3 bases and the J gene lost 8 bases, with 10 bases spanning the gap. CDR3 length: 12 residues. Looked up from germline, CDR1 is SGHDN and CDR2 is FVKESK. CDR3 nucleotide sequence: TGTGCCAGCAGCCAGGGATTATGGGGCTACACCTTC. Translated: CASSQGLWGYTF.

This clonotype occurred many times. The CDR3 loop reads CSVGTPNTEAFF. In DNA form, the CDR3 reads TGCAGCGTCGGGACACCGAACACTGAAGCTTTCTTT. The V gene is TRBV29-1, the J gene TRBJ1-1; a possible D gene is TRBD1 (6 bases). CDR3 length: 12 amino acids. The V gene lost 6 bases and the J gene lost 1 base, with 9 bases spanning the gap. Per the germline V gene, CDR1 is SQVTM and CDR2 is ANQGSEA.

This clonotype was seen at least ten times. The chain joins TRBV10-3 to TRBJ2-1; 7 bases map to TRBD2. Germline V gives CDR1 ENHRY, CDR2 SYGVKD. The V segment lost 0 bases and the J segment 15 bases; nucleotides outside the gene matches: 5. This CDR3 region has 12 residues. CDR3 bases: TGTGCCATCAGTGAGTCGTTAGCGGGCATGTTCTTC. This gives the protein CAISESLAGMFF.

The chain has TRBV11-2 and TRBJ2-7; D is possibly TRBD2 (5 bases). V was shortened by 8 bases and J by 4 bases, with 12 bases between the two germline ends. This CDR3 comprises 12 residues. Germline lookup yields CDR1 SGHAT and CDR2 FQNNGV. The CDR3 DNA follows: TGTGCCAGCGAGGGTTGGAGTTACGAGCAGTACTTC. Amino acid sequence: CASEGWSYEQYF.

In this sample, this clonotype turned up a few times. J is TRBJ1-1 and V is TRBV27; possible D gene TRBD1, 6 bases. The CDR3 contains 13 residues. V was clipped by 3 bases and J by 10 bases, with 15 bases between them. Germline values: CDR1 MNHEY, CDR2 SMNVEV (reference sequence). Here the CDR3 reads CASSFRGSHPAFF. CDR3 DNA sequence: TGTGCCAGCAGTTTTAGGGGGAGTCACCCAGCTTTCTTT.

This clonotype was seen ten or more times. The chain recombines TRBV11-3 with TRBJ2-1; tentative D call: TRBD2 (6 bases). The CDR3 extends over 17 amino acids. Trimming took 5 bases from V and 7 from J, leaving 24 bases between them. Germline CDR1 SGHNT, CDR2 YENEEA. The DNA for the CDR3 is TGTGCCAGCAGCACAATAGCCGGGACTGGGGCCCATAATGAGCAGTTCTTC. This sequence encodes CASSTIAGTGAHNEQFF.

There are many counts of this clonotype. The CDR3 sequence is CASSYSGSGADTQYF. Written as DNA, the CDR3 is TGTGCCAGCAGTTATAGCGGGAGTGGGGCAGATACGCAGTATTTT. This chain uses TRBV2 with TRBJ2-3, with 9 bases identical to TRBD2. Trimming removed 5 bases from V and 4 bases from J; junction bases left unmatched: 7. Germline CDR1 is SNHLY and CDR2 is FYNNEI. The CDR3 is made up of 15 amino acids.

The chain recombines TRBV6-1 with TRBJ2-1; TRBD2 matches at 8 bases. This CDR3 spans 17 amino acids. Germline V CDR1 and CDR2: MNHNS, SASEGT. Trimming cost V 6 bases and J 0 bases; bases outside gene matches: 10. The CDR3 DNA follows: TGTGCCAGCAGCCTATCCATAGCGGGGAGCTCCTACAATGAGCAGTTCTTC. It codes for CASSLSIAGSSYNEQFF.

This clonotype was observed many times. The chain couples TRBV12-3 or TRBV12-4 to TRBJ2-2; D assignment may be TRBD1 or TRBD2 (5 bases each). The CDR3 is 14 amino acids. Trimming left V 1 base short and J 6 bases short, with 9 bases between. CDR3 sequence reads: CASSLGGRAGELFF. The CDR3 DNA sequence: TGTGCCAGCAGTTTAGGGGGGAGAGCCGGGGAGCTGTTTTTT.

The table lists this clonotype with a few counts. This sequence joins TRBV20-1 and TRBJ2-1; 8 bases are shared with TRBD2. Losses at the gene ends were 0 bases for V and 2 bases for J; bases not matched to a gene: 6. The CDR3 covers 16 residues. Per germline, CDR1 DFQATT and CDR2 SNEGSKA (reference sequence). The DNA of the CDR3 is TGCAGTGCTAGAGATCTGGCGGGAGGCCCCTACAATGAGCAGTTCTTC. Encoded protein: CSARDLAGGPYNEQFF.

The V gene is TRBV11-2, the J gene TRBJ1-6; D not certain. CDR1 is SGHAT and CDR2 is FQNNGV in the germline V gene. Deletions cut 2 bases from V and 10 bases from J, with 6 bases between. The CDR3 contains 12 residues. CDR3 nucleotides: TGTGCCAGCAGCTTACTTTACTCACCCCTCCACTTT. The encoded protein is CASSLLYSPLHF. Combining the CDR3 with reference TRBV11-2 and TRBJ1-6 gives the whole variable domain EAGVAQSPRYKIIEKRQSVAFWCNPISGHATLYWYQQILGQGPKLLIQFQNNGVVDDSQLPKDRFSAERLKGVDSTLKIQPAKLEDSAVYLCASSLLYSPLHFGNGTRLTVT.

This clonotype was picked up many times. This chain connects TRBV28 to TRBJ2-3; D gene unclear. In germline, CDR1 is MDHEN, CDR2 SYDVKM. The CDR3 is 12 amino acids. The V end was cut by 3 bases, the J end by 5 bases, with 6 bases between. The CDR3 DNA reads TGTGCCAGCAGTTTGAGCTTAGATACGCAGTATTTT. It specifies CASSLSLDTQYF.

This clonotype was counted many times. V and J are TRBV10-3 and TRBJ2-3, with a possible D match to TRBD1 (6 bases). The length of the CDR3 is 14 residues. Deletions cut 2 bases from V and 2 bases from J, with 8 bases between. CDR1 is ENHRY and CDR2 is SYGVKD in the germline V gene. The CDR3 nucleotides are TGTGCCATCAGTGAGGGACAGCCCACAGATACGCAGTATTTT. Translation: CAISEGQPTDTQYF.